Sequencing of this TCR beta chain was carried out in a study of glioma-infiltrating T cells. Study results and limitations: Tissue and blood shared very few CDR3 sequences. Above-expected tissue-blood divergence occurred in all gliomas, most in low-grade ones.

This clonotype occurred once. The antigen is unknown. Germline V gene sequence: CDR1 DFQATT, CDR2 SNEGSKA (reference sequence). The CDR3 extends over 14 amino acids. Trimming cost V 5 bases and J 9 bases; bases outside gene matches: 7. The iRepertoire nested amplicon-rescue multiplex PCR amplified TCR alpha and beta CDR3s from RNA. Input was about 85-450 ng of tissue mRNA or PBMC total RNA. TCRdb re-called the multiplex PCR reads through MiXCR, storing one row per CDR3 protein. The sample contains about 190,000 distinct CDR3 sequences, about 32% of which appear only once. Material: glioma tissue, nonneoplastic brain tissue, or PBMCs (not recorded which). This chain joins TRBV20-1 and TRBJ2-1, with TRBD2 matching over 13 bases. The TCR comes from a human donor with low-grade glioma or glioblastoma, undergoing nonglioma brain surgery, or in good health (not recorded which). CDR3 sequence (DNA): TGCAGTGCTGAAGGGGGACTAGCGGGACTTGAGCAGTTCTTC. This translates into CSAEGGLAGLEQFF.